This TCR beta chain was captured in a study of CD8 T cells in ankylosing spondylitis. Overall study findings and caveats: There was a TCR beta motif, made of several highly homologous variants, that appeared characteristic of ankylosing spondylitis blood. As for the disease-linked clones, they showed a CD8+ phenotype and occurred at relatively low frequencies in peripheral blood. Matched ankylosing spondylitis synovial fluid reportedly showed significant enrichment of disease-linked clones. Earlier literature documents some of the motif variants in reactive arthritis synovial fluid and blood.

This clonotype was seen at least ten times. What it binds is unknown. CDR1 is LGHNT and CDR2 is FRNRAP in the germline V gene. This CDR3 contains 12 residues. V dropped 2 bases and J dropped 12 bases, with 8 bases sitting between them. By quantitative 5'-RACE with molecular barcodes, the TCR beta libraries were made. TCRdb itself ran the 5' RACE reads through MiXCR, one entry per CDR3 protein. Here the sample spans roughly 490,000 distinct CDR3 sequences, about 5.2% being singletons. This clonotype was sampled from a male donor with ankylosing spondylitis. The genes are TRBV12-5 and TRBJ2-6; D is perhaps TRBD1 (6 bases). The specimen sequenced was blood, either unsorted or a sorted T cell fraction (not recorded which). The CDR3: CASGLTGSVLTF. The CDR3 region has the DNA TGTGCTAGTGGTTTGACAGGGAGCGTCCTGACTTTC.